This T cell receptor beta chain was identified in a study of blood T cell repertoires in COVID-19. Study in general: Samples representing acute and convalescent COVID-19 were sourced from the United States, Italy and Spain. T cells, B-cell-depleted T cells, or PBMCs supplied cDNA or gDNA.

Those enrolled in Seattle joined during active infection and were followed longitudinally afterward. This clone appeared once. V was clipped by 7 bases and J by 3 bases; unmatched bases: 4. This CDR3 region has 13 residues. Germline-derived CDR1 and CDR2 are MNHEY and SVGAGI. As originally analysed: From reference gene primer amplification, estimates of nucleated cell counts were derived. TCRdb's table, derived via immunoSEQ multiplex PCR, lists solely in-frame clones and lacks some. V and J calls and clone size follow that table, whereas D and trimming were derived from the DNA. The data contain around 80,000 clones, 75% to 90% of them seen just once; the ten biggest clones take up 9.5% to 15%.

Sample: peripheral blood. The chain recombines TRBV6-5 with TRBJ2-5; the match to TRBD1 covers 8 bases. This clonotype originated in a man in his fifties with COVID-19, enrolled during active disease. The CDR3 region is CASTWTGKETQYF. CDR3 in DNA: TGTGCCAGCACTTGGACAGGGAAAGAGACCCAGTACTTC.